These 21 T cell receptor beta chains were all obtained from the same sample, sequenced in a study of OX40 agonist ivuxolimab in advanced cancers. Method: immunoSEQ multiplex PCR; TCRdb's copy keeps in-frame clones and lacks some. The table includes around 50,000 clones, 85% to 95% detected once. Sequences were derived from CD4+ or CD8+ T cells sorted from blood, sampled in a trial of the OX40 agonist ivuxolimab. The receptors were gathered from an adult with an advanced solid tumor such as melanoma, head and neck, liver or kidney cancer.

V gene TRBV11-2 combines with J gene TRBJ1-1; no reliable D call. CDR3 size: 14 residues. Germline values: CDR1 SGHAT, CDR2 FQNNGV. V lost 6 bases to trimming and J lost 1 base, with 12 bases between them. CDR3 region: CASRGFHTNTEAFF. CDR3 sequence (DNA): TGTGCCAGCAGGGGATTCCACACGAACACTGAAGCTTTCTTT.

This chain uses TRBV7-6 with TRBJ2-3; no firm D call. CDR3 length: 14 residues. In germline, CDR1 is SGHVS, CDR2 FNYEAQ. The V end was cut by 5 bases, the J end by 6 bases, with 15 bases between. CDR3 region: CASSPVPFLDTQYF. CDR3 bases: TGTGCCAGCAGCCCCGTTCCTTTCTTGGATACGCAGTATTTT.

Written as DNA, the CDR3 is TGTGCCAGCAGCCCCCTAGCGGGAGCGGCAGATACGCAGTATTTT. This codes for CASSPLAGAADTQYF. V is TRBV9 and J is TRBJ2-3; TRBD2 agrees at 10 bases. The CDR3 is 15 amino acids. Germline CDR1 is SGDLS and CDR2 is YYNGEE. The ends lost 4 bases at V and 4 bases at J; junction bases unmatched: 6.

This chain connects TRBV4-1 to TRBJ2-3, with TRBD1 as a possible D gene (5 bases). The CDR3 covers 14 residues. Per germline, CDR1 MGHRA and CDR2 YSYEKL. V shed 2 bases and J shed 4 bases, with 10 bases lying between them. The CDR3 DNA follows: TGCGCCAGCAGCCAAACTCAGGGTGCAGATACGCAGTATTTT. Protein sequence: CASSQTQGADTQYF.

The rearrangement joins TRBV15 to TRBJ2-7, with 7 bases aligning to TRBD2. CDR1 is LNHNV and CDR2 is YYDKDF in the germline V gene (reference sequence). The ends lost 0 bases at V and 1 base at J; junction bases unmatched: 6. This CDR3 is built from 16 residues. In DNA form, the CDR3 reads TGTGCCACCAGCAGAGATCATCTAGCGGCATCCTACGAGCAGTACTTC. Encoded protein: CATSRDHLAASYEQYF.

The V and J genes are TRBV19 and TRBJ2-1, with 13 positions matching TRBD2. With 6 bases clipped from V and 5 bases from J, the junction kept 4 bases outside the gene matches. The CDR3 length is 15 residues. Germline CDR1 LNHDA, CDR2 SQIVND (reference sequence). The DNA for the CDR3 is TGTGCCAGTAGATTGGGACTAGCGGGAAACAATGAGCAGTTCTTC. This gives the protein CASRLGLAGNNEQFF. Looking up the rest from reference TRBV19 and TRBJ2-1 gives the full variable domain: DGGITQSPKYLFRKEGQNVTLSCEQNLNHDAMYWYRQDPGQGLRLIYYSQIVNDFQKGDIAEGYSVSREKKESFPLTVTSAQKNPTAFYLCASRLGLAGNNEQFFGPGTRLTVL.

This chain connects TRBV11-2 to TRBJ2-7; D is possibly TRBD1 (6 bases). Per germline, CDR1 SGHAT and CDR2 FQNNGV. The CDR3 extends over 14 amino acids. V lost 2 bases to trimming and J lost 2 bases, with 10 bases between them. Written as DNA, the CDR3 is TGTGCCAGCAGCTTAAGCAGGGGTGCCTACGAGCAGTACTTC. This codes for CASSLSRGAYEQYF.

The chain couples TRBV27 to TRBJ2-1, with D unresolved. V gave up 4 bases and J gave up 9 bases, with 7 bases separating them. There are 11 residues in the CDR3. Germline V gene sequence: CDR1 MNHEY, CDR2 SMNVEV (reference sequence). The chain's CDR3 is CASSSGVEQFF. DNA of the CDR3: TGTGCCAGCAGTTCTGGAGTTGAGCAGTTCTTC.

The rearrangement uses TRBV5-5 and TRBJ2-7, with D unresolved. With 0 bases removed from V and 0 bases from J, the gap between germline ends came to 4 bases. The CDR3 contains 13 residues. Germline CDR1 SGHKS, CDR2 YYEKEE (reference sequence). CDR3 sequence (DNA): TGTGCCAGCAGCTTGGACAACTCCTACGAGCAGTACTTC. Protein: CASSLDNSYEQYF. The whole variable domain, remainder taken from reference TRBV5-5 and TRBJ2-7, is DAGVTQSPTHLIKTRGQQVTLRCSPISGHKSVSWYQQVLGQGPQFIFQYYEKEERGRGNFPDRFSARQFPNYSSELNVNALLLGDSALYLCASSLDNSYEQYFGPGTRLTVT.

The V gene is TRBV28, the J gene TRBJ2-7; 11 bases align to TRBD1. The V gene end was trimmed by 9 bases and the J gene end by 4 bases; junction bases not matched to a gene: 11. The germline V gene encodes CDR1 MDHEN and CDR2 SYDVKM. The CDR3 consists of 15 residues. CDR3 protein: CASSPGTGGGYEQYF. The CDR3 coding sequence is TGTGCCAGTTCACCTGGGACAGGGGGAGGTTACGAGCAGTACTTC.

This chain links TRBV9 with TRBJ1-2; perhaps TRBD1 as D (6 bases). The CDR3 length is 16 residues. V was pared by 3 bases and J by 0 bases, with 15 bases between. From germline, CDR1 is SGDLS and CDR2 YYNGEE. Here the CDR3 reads CASSAERGTANYGYTF. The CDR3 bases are TGTGCCAGCAGCGCCGAAAGGGGGACGGCTAACTATGGCTACACCTTC.

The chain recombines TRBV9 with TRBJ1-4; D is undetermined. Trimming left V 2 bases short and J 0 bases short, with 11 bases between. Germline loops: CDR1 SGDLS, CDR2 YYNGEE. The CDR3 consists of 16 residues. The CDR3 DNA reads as TGTGCCAGCAGCGTTGGGTTTTGGGCAACTAATGAAAAACTGTTTTTT. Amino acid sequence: CASSVGFWATNEKLFF.

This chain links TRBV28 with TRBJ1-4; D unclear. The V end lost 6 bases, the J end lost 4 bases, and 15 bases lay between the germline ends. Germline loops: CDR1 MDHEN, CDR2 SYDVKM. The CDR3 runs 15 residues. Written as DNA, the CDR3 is TGTGCCAGCAGAGAAGCGTCGGACCATAATGAAAAACTGTTTTTT. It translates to CASREASDHNEKLFF.

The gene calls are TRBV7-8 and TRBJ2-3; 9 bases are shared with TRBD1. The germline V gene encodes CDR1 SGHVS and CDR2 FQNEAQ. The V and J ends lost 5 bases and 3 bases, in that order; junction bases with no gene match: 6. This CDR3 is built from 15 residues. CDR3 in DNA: TGTGCCAGCAGCACCCGACAGGGGGAAACAGATACGCAGTATTTT. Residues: CASSTRQGETDTQYF.

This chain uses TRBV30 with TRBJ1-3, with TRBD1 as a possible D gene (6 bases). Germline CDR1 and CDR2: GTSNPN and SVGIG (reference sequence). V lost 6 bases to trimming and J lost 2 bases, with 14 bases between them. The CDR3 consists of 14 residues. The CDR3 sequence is CACQTGNTGNTIYF. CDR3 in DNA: TGTGCCTGCCAAACAGGGAACACTGGAAACACCATATATTTT.

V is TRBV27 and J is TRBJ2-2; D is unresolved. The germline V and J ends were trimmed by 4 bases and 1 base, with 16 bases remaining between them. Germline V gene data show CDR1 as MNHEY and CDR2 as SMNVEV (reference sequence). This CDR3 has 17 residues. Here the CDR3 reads CASSSQVLWENTGELFF. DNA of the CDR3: TGTGCCAGCAGTTCCCAGGTCTTATGGGAGAACACCGGGGAGCTGTTTTTT.

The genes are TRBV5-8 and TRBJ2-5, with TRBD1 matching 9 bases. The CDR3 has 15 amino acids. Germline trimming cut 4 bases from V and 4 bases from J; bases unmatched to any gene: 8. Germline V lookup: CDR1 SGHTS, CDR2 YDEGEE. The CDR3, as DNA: TGTGCCAGCAGCCCGACAGGGGGGGAAGGAGAGACCCAGTACTTC. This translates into CASSPTGGEGETQYF.

The CDR3 region is CASSLDLAGGTNEQFF. Here the CDR3 DNA reads TGCGCCAGCAGCTTGGACCTAGCGGGAGGCACCAATGAGCAGTTCTTC. The chain uses TRBV5-1 and TRBJ2-1; TRBD2 agrees at 11 bases. The CDR3 is made up of 16 amino acids. Germline V gene lookup returns CDR1 SGHRS and CDR2 YFSETQ. With 0 bases clipped from V and 6 bases from J, the junction kept 5 bases outside the gene matches.

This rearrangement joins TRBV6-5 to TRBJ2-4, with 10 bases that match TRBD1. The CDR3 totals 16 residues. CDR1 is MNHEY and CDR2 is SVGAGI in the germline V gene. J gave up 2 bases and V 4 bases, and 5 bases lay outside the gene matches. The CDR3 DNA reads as TGTGCCAGCAGTTCGACAGGGGGCGAGACCAAAAACATTCAGTACTTC. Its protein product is CASSSTGGETKNIQYF.

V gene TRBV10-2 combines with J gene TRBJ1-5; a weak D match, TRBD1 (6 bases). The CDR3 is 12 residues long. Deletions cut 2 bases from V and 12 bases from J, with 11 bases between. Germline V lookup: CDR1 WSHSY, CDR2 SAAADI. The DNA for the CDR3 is TGCGCCAGCAGTGAGGGGGGACATCTCCAGCATTTT. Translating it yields CASSEGGHLQHF.

The chain's CDR3 is CASSASRISSYEQYF. The DNA for the CDR3 is TGTGCCAGCAGTGCCTCCAGGATCAGCTCCTACGAGCAGTACTTC. This sequence joins TRBV28 and TRBJ2-7; D is ambiguous. The V end lost 5 bases, the J end lost 0 bases, and 14 bases lay between the germline ends. Germline lookup yields CDR1 MDHEN and CDR2 SYDVKM. This CDR3 is 15 amino acids long.